Following are 25 T cell receptor beta chains from one sample sequenced in a study of a mutant IDH1 vaccine in newly diagnosed glioma. No antigen is known for these receptors. The method was immunoSEQ multiplex PCR; TCRdb's version includes in-frame clones alone and lacks a portion of them. The table lists 30,000 to 35,000 clones, roughly 54% of them singletons. As for time point: week 5, during vaccination. Each dose delivered 300 ug of mutant IDH1 20-mer peptide subcutaneously with imiquimod. Sequencing was performed on PBMCs, taken from a glioma patient whose treatment included an IDH1 peptide vaccine. The receptors originated from a woman in her late teens or twenties with glioma.

The chain has TRBV27 and TRBJ2-4; 8 nucleotides align to TRBD1. Trimming at V came to 6 bases and at J to 1 base, leaving 8 bases not matched to a gene. From germline, CDR1 is MNHEY and CDR2 SMNVEV (reference sequence). The CDR3 totals 16 residues. CDR3 sequence: CASSFGTGLAKNIQYF. The CDR3 DNA sequence: TGTGCCAGCAGCTTCGGGACAGGTCTTGCCAAAAACATTCAGTACTTC.

The chain carries TRBV4-1 and TRBJ1-2; perhaps TRBD1 as D (5 bases). The germline gives CDR1 MGHRA, CDR2 YSYEKL. Trimming removed 2 bases at V and 4 bases at J, with 14 bases between. The CDR3 has 15 amino acids. In DNA form, the CDR3 reads TGCGCCAGCAGCCAAACTGTCCGAGGGGTCTATGGCTACACCTTC. It is translated as CASSQTVRGVYGYTF.

The CDR3 loop reads CASRQTSGTYEQYF. In DNA form, the CDR3 reads TGTGCCAGCAGACAAACTAGCGGGACCTACGAGCAGTACTTC. The chain carries TRBV27 and TRBJ2-7; 10 nucleotides line up with TRBD2. The CDR3 consists of 14 residues. With 6 bases clipped from V and 2 bases from J, the junction kept 4 bases outside the gene matches. Germline lookup yields CDR1 MNHEY and CDR2 SMNVEV (reference sequence).

CDR3 sequence: CASSEQGYSGANVLTF. In DNA form, the CDR3 reads TGTGCCAGCAGCGAACAGGGGTACTCTGGGGCCAACGTCCTGACTTTC. This chain links TRBV21-1 with TRBJ2-6; the listed D gene, TRBD1, was not tested against the DNA. TRBV21-1 is a known pseudogene. This CDR3 is 16 amino acids long.

The chain couples TRBV2 to TRBJ2-7, with 9 positions matching TRBD2. Trimming at V came to 5 bases and at J to 2 bases, leaving 10 bases not matched to a gene. The CDR3 is made up of 16 amino acids. Germline CDR1 and CDR2: SNHLY and FYNNEI. CDR3: CASSSELAGYAYEQYF. DNA for the CDR3: TGTGCCAGCAGTTCAGAACTAGCGGGCTATGCCTACGAGCAGTACTTC.

This clone was detected a few times. The rearrangement joins TRBV7-8 to TRBJ2-2, with 9 bases fitting TRBD2. The CDR3 length is 15 residues. The V gene's germline CDR1 is SGHVS and CDR2 FQNEAQ. V was pared by 6 bases and J by 3 bases, with 5 bases of the junction left unmatched. CDR3 DNA: TGTGCCAGCAGGACGCGGGGGGGCGACACCGGGGAGCTGTTTTTT. This translates into CASRTRGGDTGELFF. The whole variable domain, remainder taken from reference TRBV7-8 and TRBJ2-2, is GAGVSQSPRYKVAKRGQDVALRCDPISGHVSLFWYQQALGQGPEFLTYFQNEAQLDKSGLPSDRFFAERPEGSVSTLKIQRTQQEDSAVYLCASRTRGGDTGELFFGEGSRLTVL.

This rearrangement joins TRBV4-3 to TRBJ1-4, with TRBD1 matching over 8 bases. This CDR3 contains 15 residues. The germline gives CDR1 LGHNA, CDR2 YSLEER. Unmatched junction bases numbered 2, after V lost 1 base and J lost 4 bases. CDR3 sequence reads: CASSQGTGSNEKLFF. The CDR3 DNA is TGCGCCAGCAGCCAAGGGACAGGGAGTAATGAAAAACTGTTTTTT.

V is TRBV28 and J is TRBJ2-7, with D unclear. Germline CDR1 reads MDHEN; CDR2 reads SYDVKM. V shed 6 bases and J shed 6 bases, with 21 bases lying between them. CDR3 length: 15 amino acids. CDR3 sequence: CASSVGGRLLGEQYF. Written as DNA, the CDR3 is TGTGCCAGCAGCGTCGGTGGTCGCCTCCTGGGCGAGCAGTACTTC.

By proportion, this clone is medium-sized. V gene TRBV7-9 combines with J gene TRBJ1-1; D uncertain. CDR3 length: 15 amino acids. V was cut by 4 bases and J by 0 bases, with 12 bases left in between. Germline V gene sequence: CDR1 SEHNR, CDR2 FQNEAQ (reference sequence). In DNA, the CDR3 is TGTGCCAGCAGCTCGGGTCATTCTATGAACACTGAAGCTTTCTTT. Its protein product is CASSSGHSMNTEAFF.

The count of this clone is one. This chain links TRBV28 with TRBJ2-7; 8 bases match TRBD2. This CDR3 is built from 15 residues. V was clipped by 6 bases and J by 4 bases; unmatched bases: 11. Germline CDR1 reads MDHEN; CDR2 reads SYDVKM. CDR3 region: CASRAPGLAGYEQYF. CDR3 in DNA: TGTGCCAGCAGGGCACCCGGGCTAGCGGGTTACGAGCAGTACTTC.

This clone was seen a handful of times. V gene TRBV2 combines with J gene TRBJ1-2; D gene unclear. Trimming took 0 bases from V and 2 from J, leaving 7 bases between them. The germline gives CDR1 SNHLY, CDR2 FYNNEI. This CDR3 has 14 amino acids. The CDR3 DNA follows: TGTGCCAGCAGTGAAGCGTCGGCGAACTATGGCTACACCTTC. This encodes CASSEASANYGYTF.

The chain has TRBV19 and TRBJ2-1; no clear D. V was shortened by 10 bases and J by 4 bases, with 23 bases between the two germline ends. Germline CDR1 and CDR2: LNHDA and SQIVND (reference sequence). This CDR3 spans 16 amino acids. The CDR3 region has the DNA TGTGCCACCAGGAAGAGGATTAACGTAGGGTACAATGAGCAGTTCTTC. Translated: CATRKRINVGYNEQFF.

V gene TRBV5-1 combines with J gene TRBJ2-1; D might be TRBD1 or TRBD2, each matching 7 bases. V lost 4 bases, J lost 0 bases, and 14 bases lay in between. This CDR3 region has 16 residues. Germline assignment: CDR1 SGHRS and CDR2 YFSETQ. The CDR3 protein is CASSLQGGSSYNEQFF. CDR3 DNA: TGCGCCAGCAGCCTCCAGGGGGGGAGCTCCTACAATGAGCAGTTCTTC.

The chain joins TRBV30 to TRBJ2-4; D is unresolved. V was shortened by 2 bases and J by 2 bases, with 13 bases between the two germline ends. Germline CDR1 GTSNPN, CDR2 SVGIG (reference sequence). The CDR3 sequence is 15 residues long. The CDR3 loop reads CAWSMGSNSKNIQYF. The CDR3 DNA reads as TGTGCCTGGAGTATGGGGTCAAATTCCAAAAACATTCAGTACTTC.

In its sample, this clone ranks as medium-sized. V and J are TRBV19 and TRBJ1-1; D is unclear. Looked up from germline, CDR1 is LNHDA and CDR2 is SQIVND (reference sequence). CDR3 size: 13 residues. V was cut by 4 bases and J by 5 bases, with 11 bases left in between. The CDR3 loop reads CASSTGVSTEAFF. Written as DNA, the CDR3 is TGTGCCAGTAGTACAGGCGTTTCAACTGAAGCTTTCTTT.

This clone has just one count. This sequence joins TRBV5-1 and TRBJ2-7; 8 bases align to TRBD1. This CDR3 contains 14 residues. V shed 0 bases and J 4 bases; nucleotides not matched to a gene: 3. CDR1 and CDR2 (germline): SGHRS, YFSETQ. CDR3 sequence: CASSLDRTGYEQYF. The DNA of the CDR3 is TGCGCCAGCAGCTTGGACCGGACAGGGTACGAGCAGTACTTC.

This chain joins TRBV10-3 and TRBJ1-4; D is unresolved. CDR1 and CDR2 (germline): ENHRY, SYGVKD. The CDR3 runs 15 residues. V was shortened by 6 bases and J by 3 bases, with 14 bases between the two germline ends. The CDR3 bases are TGTGCCATCAGCGGCAGTTACCAACCTAATGAAAAACTGTTTTTT. Translated, it gives CAISGSYQPNEKLFF.

In its sample, this clone was seen a few times. The genes are TRBV6-1 and TRBJ2-1, with D unclear. The germline gives CDR1 MNHNS, CDR2 SASEGT. The CDR3 length is 13 residues. V lost 6 bases to trimming and J lost 1 base, with 7 bases between them. The CDR3 loop is CASRSTSYNEQFF. Written as DNA, the CDR3 is TGTGCCAGCAGATCTACATCCTACAATGAGCAGTTCTTC.

The chain uses TRBV7-2 and TRBJ2-2, with D unresolved. The CDR3 totals 16 residues. Trimming took off 5 bases at V and 2 bases at J, with 15 bases between the two ends. Germline CDR1 is SGHTA and CDR2 is FQGNSA. The chain's CDR3 is CASSLIPVTNTGELFF. The CDR3 bases are TGTGCCAGCAGCCTCATCCCGGTTACCAACACCGGGGAGCTGTTTTTT. Looking up the rest from reference TRBV7-2 and TRBJ2-2 gives the full variable domain: GAGVSQSPSNKVTEKGKDVELRCDPISGHTALYWYRQSLGQGLEFLIYFQGNSAPDKSGLPSDRFSAERTGGSVSTLTIQRTQQEDSAVYLCASSLIPVTNTGELFFGEGSRLTVL.

In its sample, this clone was seen a few times. This sequence joins TRBV28 and TRBJ1-5; D perhaps matches TRBD1 (5 bases). CDR3 size: 12 residues. Germline CDR1 reads MDHEN; CDR2 reads SYDVKM. Trimming pared 8 bases from V and 5 bases from J, leaving 10 bases between. For the CDR3, the DNA is TGTGCCAGCCAGTCCAGGGATCAGCCCCAGCATTTT. Translation gives CASQSRDQPQHF.

A note on this clone: One end of the junction varies from germline; a read error may be responsible. The chain joins TRBV27 to TRBJ2-3, with D possibly TRBD2 on 6 matching bases. The CDR3 totals 16 residues. The germline gives CDR1 MNHEY, CDR2 SMNVEV (reference sequence). The CDR3 reads CASNLNGGTSTDTQYF. CDR3 bases: TGTGCCAGCAATTTAAACGGCGGGACTAGCACAGATACGCAGTATTTT.

The chain couples TRBV29-1 to TRBJ2-3; 10 bases are a match to TRBD2. CDR3 length: 17 residues. In germline, CDR1 is SQVTM, CDR2 ANQGSEA. Trimming removed 7 bases from V and 2 bases from J; junction bases left unmatched: 15. The CDR3 protein is CSAEALGLAEDTDTQYF. The DNA of the CDR3 is TGCAGCGCCGAAGCCCTAGGACTAGCGGAAGACACAGATACGCAGTATTTT.

The rearrangement links TRBV27 to TRBJ1-2; TRBD1 matches at 7 bases. Germline CDR1 is MNHEY and CDR2 is SMNVEV (reference sequence). V shed 8 bases and J 3 bases; nucleotides not matched to a gene: 3. The CDR3 is 12 amino acids. The CDR3 reads CASGTAHYGYTF. Here the CDR3 DNA reads TGTGCCAGCGGGACAGCACACTATGGCTACACCTTC.

This clone has a handful of counts. The V and J genes are TRBV2 and TRBJ2-1; D call uncertain. The CDR3 covers 15 residues. The ends were cut back, 1 base at V and 3 bases at J, with 10 bases in the middle. CDR1 SNHLY and CDR2 FYNNEI come from the germline V gene. CDR3 protein: CASSEEGPVYNEQFF. Written as DNA, the CDR3 is TGTGCCAGCAGTGAAGAAGGGCCGGTCTACAATGAGCAGTTCTTC.

This clone was picked up a small number of times. The chain recombines TRBV28 with TRBJ2-7, with 8 bases matching TRBD1. The CDR3 has 14 residues. V shed 4 bases and J 1 base; nucleotides not matched to a gene: 3. From germline, CDR1 is MDHEN and CDR2 SYDVKM. This CDR3 is CASSWDRRSYEQYF. The CDR3 coding sequence is TGTGCCAGCAGTTGGGACAGGCGGTCCTACGAGCAGTACTTC.